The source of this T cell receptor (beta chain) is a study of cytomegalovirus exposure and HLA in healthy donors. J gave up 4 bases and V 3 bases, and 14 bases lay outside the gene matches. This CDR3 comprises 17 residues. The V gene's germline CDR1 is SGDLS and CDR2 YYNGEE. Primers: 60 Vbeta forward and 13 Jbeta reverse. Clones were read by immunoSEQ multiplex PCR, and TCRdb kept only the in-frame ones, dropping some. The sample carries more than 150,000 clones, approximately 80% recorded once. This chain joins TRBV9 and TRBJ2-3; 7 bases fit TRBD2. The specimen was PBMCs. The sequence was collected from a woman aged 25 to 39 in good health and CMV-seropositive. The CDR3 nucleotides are TGTGCCAGCAGCGGGGTAGCGGGCCCCGGGGGACCAGATACGCAGTATTTT. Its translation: CASSGVAGPGGPDTQYF.